The entry that follows covers one T cell receptor beta chain sequence. Its matching antigen is unknown. Other nucleotide sequences from this sample produce the same CDR3. The ends were cut back, 0 bases at V and 8 bases at J, with 2 bases in the middle. Germline V gene sequence: CDR1 SGHTA, CDR2 FQGNSA. The CDR3 length is 11 residues. The data originate from a study of CD8+ T cells in alopecia areata. Study background: Tofacitinib therapy took 6 to 18 months; 6 months off drug came after. Findings and caveats of the study: TCR sharing across patients was less clear than in mice, possibly HLA-related. Throughout tofacitinib, many expanded lesional clones continued to persist in scalp and blood.

Treatment of the sample: oral pan-JAK inhibitor, 5-10 mg twice daily. Once RNA had been extracted, it was reverse transcribed into cDNA to act as the sequencing template. Data came from immunoSEQ multiplex PCR; TCRdb stores just in-frame clones and leaves some out. The profile shows some 170,000 clones, roughly 63% of them singletons. This receptor was taken from a human donor with alopecia areata. The specimen comprised CD4+ T cells sorted from blood, sampled at approximately week 56, from a patient treated with tofacitinib. V gene TRBV7-2 combines with J gene TRBJ2-1; D call uncertain. In DNA, the CDR3 is TGTGCCAGCAGCTTAGCGGATGAGCAGTTCTTC. Amino acids: CASSLADEQFF.